The T cell receptor beta chain described here comes from a study of post-analysis software for immune sequencing data. Study in general: Patients had relapsing-remitting, secondary progressive or progressive-relapsing multiple sclerosis; some lacked subtype. Findings of the study overall: Batch-mates among the samples co-clustered strongly by F measure. When compared against controls, multiple sclerosis patients showed significantly lower normalized Chao1 diversity. About five TRBV segments occurring more often in patients than controls included TRBV5-6, TRBV5-1 and TRBV20-1.

This clonotype was seen only a few times. Its antigen remains unknown. The CDR3 is made up of 13 amino acids. V lost 1 base, J lost 5 bases, and 8 bases lay in between. CDR1 and CDR2 (germline): LGHDT, YNNKEL (reference sequence). The authors incorporated unique molecular identifiers into the TCR beta cDNA libraries. cDNA molecules numbering roughly 0.5 million came from approximately 0.91 to 9.4 million T cells. TCRdb re-analysed the PCR reads in MiXCR, keeping a single row per CDR3 protein. The repertoire holds about 430,000 distinct CDR3 sequences, with more than 30% as singletons. The sample consisted of blood. The TCR originated in a girl aged 2 to 10 with multiple sclerosis. The chain joins TRBV3-1 to TRBJ1-1, with D possibly matching TRBD1 (5 bases). The CDR3 DNA reads as TGTGCCAGCAGCCAAGGGGGGAGAACTGAAGCTTTCTTT. It yields the protein CASSQGGRTEAFF.